This T cell receptor beta chain was documented in a study of blood T cell repertoires in COVID-19. As for the study in general: The samples span acute and convalescent COVID-19 from the United States, Italy and Spain. T cells, B-cell-depleted T cells, or PBMCs provided the cDNA or gDNA that served as material.

The CDR3 spans 14 residues. V was cut by 1 base and J by 5 bases, with 8 bases left in between. From germline, CDR1 is SGHAT and CDR2 FQNNGV. Original processing methods: Estimation of nucleated cell counts relied on the amplification of reference gene primers. Profiling relied on immunoSEQ multiplex PCR, and the TCRdb table lists in-frame clones only, not all of them. V and J calls and clone size are as listed in that table; D and trimming were resolved from the DNA. The data hold a few hundred thousand clones, with roughly 86% observed a single time. This clone was seen only a few times. This TCR was sampled from a man older than 75 with acute or convalescent COVID-19. The chain is built from TRBV11-2 and TRBJ2-2; D is perhaps TRBD1 (5 bases). Source material: peripheral blood. The CDR3 region is CASSLVAGTGELFF. For the CDR3, the DNA is TGTGCCAGCAGCTTAGTTGCAGGGACCGGGGAGCTGTTTTTT.